This is a list of T cell receptor beta chains from one sample in a study of vaccination and CD4 T cells after COVID-19. No cognate antigen is known for these TCRs. TCRdb recomputed calls from the PCR reads with MiXCR, one row per CDR3 protein. Altogether 21,000 or so distinct CDR3 sequences are present, roughly 43% being singletons, with the ten largest covering 4.9%. The sequencing here drew on CD4+ T cells from blood, cultured in vitro, taken about 7 months after SARS-CoV-2 vaccination. The receptor source for this set is a human donor who had recovered from COVID-19. Each CDR3 is given with its conserved first and last residue. A D gene is named only where the DNA matches it firmly. Only part of the rows carry a size: once, few, many, or a class if the clone is expanded.

cdr3_aa: CASSLGSGRTQDTQYF
cdr3_nt: TGTGCCAGCAGCTTAGGCTCAGGTCGAACTCAAGATACGCAGTATTTT
j_call: TRBJ2-3
v_call: TRBV7-2
d_call: NA
clone_size: NA

cdr3_aa: CASSDAPQQETQYF
cdr3_nt: TGTGCCAGCAGTGACGCCCCACAGCAAGAGACCCAGTACTTC
j_call: TRBJ2-5
v_call: TRBV6-1
d_call: NA
clone_size: few

cdr3_aa: CSASLPSGGQETQYF
cdr3_nt: TGCAGTGCTAGCCTCCCTAGCGGGGGGCAAGAGACCCAGTACTTC
j_call: TRBJ2-5
v_call: TRBV20-1
d_call: TRBD2
clone_size: few

cdr3_aa: CSATPRGLAGYGNIQYF
cdr3_nt: TGCAGTGCAACCCCGAGGGGACTAGCGGGATATGGAAACATTCAGTACTTC
j_call: TRBJ2-4
v_call: TRBV20-1
d_call: TRBD2
clone_size: NA

cdr3_aa: CASSYLRRAGGANEQFF
cdr3_nt: TGTGCCAGCAGTTATTTACGGCGTGCGGGAGGGGCCAATGAGCAGTTCTTC
j_call: TRBJ2-1
v_call: TRBV28
d_call: TRBD2
clone_size: few

cdr3_aa: CASSISLAPHQETQYF
cdr3_nt: TGTGCCAGTAGTATTTCGCTAGCGCCCCACCAAGAGACCCAGTACTTC
j_call: TRBJ2-5
v_call: TRBV19
d_call: NA
clone_size: NA

cdr3_aa: CSAVDTGELFF
cdr3_nt: TGCAGTGCAGTTGACACCGGGGAGCTGTTTTTT
j_call: TRBJ2-2
v_call: TRBV20-1
d_call: NA
clone_size: NA

cdr3_aa: CSANRDRTNQPQHF
cdr3_nt: TGCAGTGCTAACCGGGACAGAACTAATCAGCCCCAGCATTTT
j_call: TRBJ1-5
v_call: TRBV20-1
d_call: TRBD1
clone_size: NA

cdr3_aa: CASSSGPGANVLTF
cdr3_nt: TGTGCCAGCTCCTCAGGGCCTGGGGCCAACGTCCTGACTTTC
j_call: TRBJ2-6
v_call: TRBV27
d_call: NA
clone_size: few

cdr3_aa: CASSLVVTSGANEQFF
cdr3_nt: TGTGCCAGCAGCTTAGTAGTTACTAGCGGGGCCAATGAGCAGTTCTTC
j_call: TRBJ2-1
v_call: TRBV7-2
d_call: TRBD2
clone_size: once

cdr3_aa: CASSLGQGPQPQHF
cdr3_nt: TGTGCCAGCTCACTGGGACAGGGTCCTCAGCCCCAGCATTTT
j_call: TRBJ1-5
v_call: TRBV18
d_call: TRBD1
clone_size: few

cdr3_aa: CASSLSGLAVPYEQYF
cdr3_nt: TGTGCCAGCAGTTTATCCGGACTAGCGGTCCCCTACGAGCAGTACTTC
j_call: TRBJ2-7
v_call: TRBV27
d_call: TRBD2
clone_size: NA

cdr3_aa: CASTSAVAGPFSGANVLTF
cdr3_nt: TGTGCCAGTACATCCGCCGTTGCCGGGCCCTTCTCTGGGGCCAACGTCCTGACTTTC
j_call: TRBJ2-6
v_call: TRBV19
d_call: NA
clone_size: NA

cdr3_aa: CASIPEGPGELFF
cdr3_nt: TGTGCCAGTATACCAGAGGGGCCCGGGGAGCTGTTTTTT
j_call: TRBJ2-2
v_call: TRBV19
d_call: NA
clone_size: NA

cdr3_aa: CASTGSPNQPQHF
cdr3_nt: TGTGCTTCAACAGGGTCGCCCAATCAGCCCCAGCATTTT
j_call: TRBJ1-5
v_call: TRBV19
d_call: NA
clone_size: NA

cdr3_aa: CSARDPMGVRTDTQYF
cdr3_nt: TGCAGTGCTAGAGACCCCATGGGGGTTCGGACAGATACGCAGTATTTT
j_call: TRBJ2-3
v_call: TRBV20-1
d_call: NA
clone_size: NA

cdr3_aa: CASSQRGNQPQHF
cdr3_nt: TGTGCCAGCAGTCAAAGGGGGAACCAGCCCCAGCATTTT
j_call: TRBJ1-5
v_call: TRBV28
d_call: NA
clone_size: few

cdr3_aa: CASRSGGRETQYF
cdr3_nt: TGTGCCAGCAGGTCAGGGGGCAGAGAGACCCAGTACTTC
j_call: TRBJ2-5
v_call: TRBV12-3/TRBV12-4
d_call: TRBD1
clone_size: few

cdr3_aa: CASSWTSGDNEQFF
cdr3_nt: TGTGCCAGCTCATGGACTAGCGGAGACAATGAGCAGTTCTTC
j_call: TRBJ2-1
v_call: TRBV18
d_call: TRBD2
clone_size: NA

cdr3_aa: CSGDRTNYGYTF
cdr3_nt: TGCAGTGGGGACAGGACTAACTATGGCTACACCTTC
j_call: TRBJ1-2
v_call: TRBV20-1
d_call: TRBD1
clone_size: medium-sized

cdr3_aa: CASSEERAMKTQYF
cdr3_nt: TGTGCCAGCAGTGAAGAGAGGGCGATGAAGACCCAGTACTTC
j_call: TRBJ2-5
v_call: TRBV6-1
d_call: NA
clone_size: few

cdr3_aa: CASSPMTRGRNTEAFF
cdr3_nt: TGTGCCAGCAGCCCTATGACGCGAGGGAGGAACACTGAAGCTTTCTTT
j_call: TRBJ1-1
v_call: TRBV7-9
d_call: NA
clone_size: few

cdr3_aa: CASSFGWAGENTEAFF
cdr3_nt: TGTGCCAGCAGTTTCGGATGGGCAGGGGAGAACACTGAAGCTTTCTTT
j_call: TRBJ1-1
v_call: TRBV27
d_call: NA
clone_size: NA

cdr3_aa: CATSRDRSSGANVLTF
cdr3_nt: TGTGCCACCAGCAGAGATCGGAGCTCTGGGGCCAACGTCCTGACTTTC
j_call: TRBJ2-6
v_call: TRBV15
d_call: NA
clone_size: few

cdr3_aa: CASSRGADQPQHF
cdr3_nt: TGTGCCAGCAGTCGGGGGGCCGATCAGCCCCAGCATTTT
j_call: TRBJ1-5
v_call: TRBV6-1
d_call: NA
clone_size: few

cdr3_aa: CASKGSVRSYNEQFF
cdr3_nt: TGTGCCAGCAAAGGGTCGGTCAGGAGTTACAATGAGCAGTTCTTC
j_call: TRBJ2-1
v_call: TRBV6-1
d_call: NA
clone_size: NA

cdr3_aa: CSAWGTAYEQYF
cdr3_nt: TGCAGTGCGTGGGGCACCGCCTACGAGCAGTACTTC
j_call: TRBJ2-7
v_call: TRBV20-1
d_call: NA
clone_size: NA

cdr3_aa: CASRGWGTDTQYF
cdr3_nt: TGTGCCAGCAGGGGGTGGGGCACAGATACGCAGTATTTT
j_call: TRBJ2-3
v_call: TRBV27
d_call: NA
clone_size: few

cdr3_aa: CASSHLPWTEGVGNQPQHF
cdr3_nt: TGTGCCAGCAGTCACCTCCCCTGGACTGAGGGGGTAGGCAATCAGCCCCAGCATTTT
j_call: TRBJ1-5
v_call: TRBV6-1
d_call: NA
clone_size: NA

cdr3_aa: CASSELNLDYEQYF
cdr3_nt: TGTGCCAGCAGTGAACTCAACCTCGACTACGAGCAGTACTTC
j_call: TRBJ2-7
v_call: TRBV25-1
d_call: NA
clone_size: NA

cdr3_aa: CASTLGLAGGETQYF
cdr3_nt: TGTGCCAGCACTCTTGGACTAGCGGGAGGCGAGACCCAGTACTTC
j_call: TRBJ2-5
v_call: TRBV6-1
d_call: TRBD2
clone_size: NA

cdr3_aa: CASSYSIFETQYF
cdr3_nt: TGTGCCAGCAGTTACTCCATCTTCGAGACCCAGTACTTC
j_call: TRBJ2-5
v_call: TRBV6-5
d_call: NA
clone_size: few

cdr3_aa: CSARDVSKPYEQYF
cdr3_nt: TGCAGTGCTAGAGATGTATCAAAGCCCTACGAGCAGTACTTC
j_call: TRBJ2-7
v_call: TRBV20-1
d_call: NA
clone_size: few

cdr3_aa: CSAMILAGGSGFGNEQFF
cdr3_nt: TGCAGTGCCATGATACTAGCGGGAGGCTCCGGTTTCGGCAATGAGCAGTTCTTC
j_call: TRBJ2-1
v_call: TRBV20-1
d_call: TRBD2
clone_size: once

cdr3_aa: CASSQSIRAGASTNYGYTF
cdr3_nt: TGTGCCAGCAGCCAATCCATCAGGGCAGGGGCGTCGACTAACTATGGCTACACCTTC
j_call: TRBJ1-2
v_call: TRBV4-2
d_call: NA
clone_size: NA

cdr3_aa: CASSRSGQNNSPLHF
cdr3_nt: TGTGCCAGTAGTAGATCGGGACAAAATAATTCACCCCTCCACTTT
j_call: TRBJ1-6
v_call: TRBV19
d_call: NA
clone_size: NA

cdr3_aa: CASSLAGLVGNEQFF
cdr3_nt: TGTGCCAGCAGCTTAGCGGGACTAGTGGGGAATGAGCAGTTCTTC
j_call: TRBJ2-1
v_call: TRBV7-2
d_call: TRBD2
clone_size: NA

cdr3_aa: CASSQPGKVGEQFF
cdr3_nt: TGCGCCAGCAGCCAACCAGGGAAGGTCGGTGAGCAGTTCTTC
j_call: TRBJ2-1
v_call: TRBV4-1
d_call: NA
clone_size: NA